This T cell receptor beta chain was profiled in a study of Ad26.COV2.S vaccination and SARS-CoV-2 variants. Study context: Vaccine-arm donor from the placebo-controlled COV1001 Ad26.COV2.S trial.

Regarding this clone: Its specificity is not known.

Study-level results: CD8+ and CD4+ T cells specific for spike reportedly responded with substantial breadth after vaccination. Using TCR breadth and depth analyses may have led to underestimated total T cell responses.

TCRdb's copy holds only in-frame clones and misses some; the assay was immunoSEQ multiplex PCR. The sample yields around 250,000 clones, roughly 87% seen once. Treatment reported: some 19 received Ad26.COV2.S at low or high dose, single or two shots; five or six received placebo; per-sample allocation not given. On day 63 after the first injection, vaccine and placebo recipients gave samples. The V gene's germline CDR1 is SGHKS and CDR2 YYEKEE (reference sequence). CDR3 size: 14 residues. V lost 0 bases to trimming and J lost 4 bases, with 10 bases between them. The V gene is TRBV5-5, the J gene TRBJ1-2; maybe TRBD1 (5 bases). The starting material was peripheral blood, obtained in a trial of Ad26.COV2.S vaccine versus placebo. This TCR was recovered from a person aged 18-60 years who received the Ad26.COV2.S COVID-19 vaccine or a placebo. The CDR3 DNA reads TGTGCCAGCAGCTTGGATACGGGGCCCTATGGCTACACCTTC. Translating it yields CASSLDTGPYGYTF.